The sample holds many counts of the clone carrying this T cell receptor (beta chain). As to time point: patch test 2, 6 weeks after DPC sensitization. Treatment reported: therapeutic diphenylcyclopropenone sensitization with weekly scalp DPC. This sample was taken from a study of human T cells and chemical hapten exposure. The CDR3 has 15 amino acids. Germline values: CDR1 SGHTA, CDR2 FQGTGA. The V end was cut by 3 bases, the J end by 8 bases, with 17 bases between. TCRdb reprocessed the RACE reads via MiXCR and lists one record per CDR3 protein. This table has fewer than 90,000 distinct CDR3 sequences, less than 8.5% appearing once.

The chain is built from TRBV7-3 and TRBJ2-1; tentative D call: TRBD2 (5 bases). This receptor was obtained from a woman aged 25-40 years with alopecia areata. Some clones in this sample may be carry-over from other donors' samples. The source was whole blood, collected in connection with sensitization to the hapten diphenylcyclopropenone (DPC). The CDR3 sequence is CASSLGPGEGYEQFF. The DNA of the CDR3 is TGTGCCAGCAGCTTGGGCCCCGGCGAGGGCTATGAGCAGTTCTTC. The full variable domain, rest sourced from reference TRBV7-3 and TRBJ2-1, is GAGVSQTPSNKVTEKGKYVELRCDPISGHTALYWYRQSLGQGPEFLIYFQGTGAADDSGLPNDRFFAVRPEGSVSTLKIQRTERGDSAVYLCASSLGPGEGYEQFFGPGTRLTVL.